This T cell receptor beta chain was observed in a study of T cells in Graves' hyperthyroidism and ophthalmopathy. This clonotype was seen more than once but under ten times. Germline assignment: CDR1 SGHDN and CDR2 FVKESK. This CDR3 spans 18 amino acids. Trimming took 0 bases from V and 0 from J, leaving 17 bases between them. What was amplified from RNA transcripts were TCR beta CDR3 regions. The HTBI primer set drove a first-round RT-PCR of the TCR CDR3. Each CDR3 protein gets one entry after TCRdb re-called the multiplex PCR reads with MiXCR. The sample consists of roughly 300,000 distinct CDR3 sequences, approximately 15% of them appearing once.

This TCR was sampled from a woman aged 30 to 39 with Graves' hyperthyroidism. The chain carries TRBV14 and TRBJ1-1; possibly TRBD1 for D (5 bases). The sequenced material came from blood. In DNA, the CDR3 is TGTGCCAGCAGCCAAGATTTTGGTCAGGGCCAGCTGAACACTGAAGCTTTCTTT. Translating gives CASSQDFGQGQLNTEAFF.